The rows below give T cell receptor beta chains drawn from one sample of a study of blood T cell repertoires in COVID-19. The assay was immunoSEQ multiplex PCR, and TCRdb's table has in-frame clones only and misses some. The sample includes approximately 120,000 clones, roughly 80% of them seen just once. Material for sequencing was peripheral blood. Receptors were obtained from a human donor in a cohort sampled during active COVID-19. CDR3s include the opening cysteine and the closing phenylalanine or tryptophan. The D gene is left open where the match is weak. A clone size is listed for some rows: how often the clone was seen (once, few, many), or a class if it is expanded.

cdr3_aa: CASRLGLYGYTF
cdr3_nt: TGTGCCAGCCGACTGGGGCTGTATGGCTACACCTTC
d_call: .
j_call: TRBJ1-2
clone_size: .
v_call: TRBV12-3/TRBV12-4

cdr3_aa: CASSSRTGGGNTIYF
cdr3_nt: TGTGCCAGCAGCTCCCGGACAGGGGGCGGAAACACCATATATTTT
d_call: TRBD1
j_call: TRBJ1-3
clone_size: .
v_call: TRBV7-9

cdr3_aa: CASSRPGSTGELFF
cdr3_nt: TGTGCCAGTAGTAGACCAGGCAGCACCGGGGAGCTGTTTTTT
d_call: .
j_call: TRBJ2-2
clone_size: .
v_call: TRBV19

cdr3_aa: CASTPFDSLSYEQYF
cdr3_nt: TGTGCCAGCACCCCATTCGATAGCCTCAGCTACGAGCAGTACTTC
d_call: .
j_call: TRBJ2-7
clone_size: .
v_call: TRBV6-2/TRBV6-3

cdr3_aa: CASSLDWTGYYNEQFF
cdr3_nt: TGTGCCAGCAGCTTGGACTGGACAGGATACTACAATGAGCAGTTCTTC
d_call: TRBD1
j_call: TRBJ2-1
clone_size: .
v_call: TRBV5-6

cdr3_aa: CASEKRTGPSSSKNEQFF
cdr3_nt: TGTGCCAGCGAGAAACGGACAGGGCCTTCGTCGAGTAAGAATGAGCAGTTCTTC
d_call: TRBD1
j_call: TRBJ2-1
clone_size: .
v_call: TRBV10-3

cdr3_aa: CASSRGGMVGEQYF
cdr3_nt: TGTGCCAGCAGCCGTGGCGGGATGGTGGGTGAGCAGTACTTC
d_call: .
j_call: TRBJ2-7
clone_size: .
v_call: TRBV3-1/TRBV3-2

cdr3_aa: CASSLGVGGNTEAFF
cdr3_nt: TGTGCCAGCAGCTTGGGCGTAGGGGGAAACACTGAAGCTTTCTTT
d_call: .
j_call: TRBJ1-1
clone_size: once
v_call: TRBV5-5

cdr3_aa: CASSQEGRVRGNTEAFF
cdr3_nt: TGTGCCAGCAGCCAAGAGGGTAGGGTTCGGGGGAACACTGAAGCTTTCTTT
d_call: .
j_call: TRBJ1-1
clone_size: once
v_call: TRBV3-1/TRBV3-2

cdr3_aa: CASSYSGTGGFGEQFF
cdr3_nt: TGTGCCAGCAGCTACTCCGGGACAGGGGGCTTTGGTGAGCAGTTCTTC
d_call: TRBD1
j_call: TRBJ2-1
clone_size: .
v_call: TRBV7-2

cdr3_aa: CASSLQIYEQYF
cdr3_nt: TGTGCCAGCAGCTTACAAATCTACGAGCAGTACTTC
d_call: .
j_call: TRBJ2-7
clone_size: .
v_call: TRBV5-6

cdr3_aa: CATSRVRGTGENEQFF
cdr3_nt: TGTGCCACCAGCAGAGTACGCGGGACAGGGGAGAATGAGCAGTTCTTC
d_call: TRBD1
j_call: TRBJ2-1
clone_size: .
v_call: TRBV15

cdr3_aa: CASSHGQGIAFF
cdr3_nt: TGCGCCAGCAGCCACGGACAGGGAATAGCTTTCTTT
d_call: TRBD1
j_call: TRBJ1-1
clone_size: .
v_call: TRBV5-1

cdr3_aa: CASSQTGGENTIYF
cdr3_nt: TGCGCCAGCAGCCAAACAGGGGGCGAAAACACCATATATTTT
d_call: TRBD1
j_call: TRBJ1-3
clone_size: once
v_call: TRBV4-1

cdr3_aa: CAWRPSGGGGYTF
cdr3_nt: TGTGCCTGGAGACCTTCGGGCGGGGGTGGCTACACCTTC
d_call: .
j_call: TRBJ1-2
clone_size: .
v_call: TRBV30

cdr3_aa: CASSRDNYGYTF
cdr3_nt: TGTGCCAGCAGCCGGGATAACTATGGCTACACCTTC
d_call: .
j_call: TRBJ1-2
clone_size: .
v_call: TRBV7-3

cdr3_aa: CASKEEGLSNQPQHF
cdr3_nt: TGTGCCAGCAAGGAGGAGGGGCTAAGCAATCAGCCCCAGCATTTT
d_call: .
j_call: TRBJ1-5
clone_size: .
v_call: TRBV2

cdr3_aa: CASSTTPGGSYEQYF
cdr3_nt: TGTGCCAGCAGCACCACCCCAGGGGGCTCCTACGAGCAGTACTTC
d_call: TRBD1
j_call: TRBJ2-7
clone_size: few
v_call: TRBV7-2

cdr3_aa: CAWSDTGNQPQHF
cdr3_nt: TGTGCCTGGAGTGATACAGGTAATCAGCCCCAGCATTTT
d_call: .
j_call: TRBJ1-5
clone_size: .
v_call: TRBV30

cdr3_aa: CASSLREFETQYF
cdr3_nt: TGTGCCAGCTCGCTGCGGGAGTTTGAGACCCAGTACTTC
d_call: TRBD2
j_call: TRBJ2-5
clone_size: .
v_call: TRBV18

cdr3_aa: CASKRTGHNNSPLHF
cdr3_nt: TGTGCCAGCAAGCGAACGGGACACAATAATTCACCCCTCCACTTT
d_call: .
j_call: TRBJ1-6
clone_size: .
v_call: TRBV2

cdr3_aa: CASSSGGSTNEKLFF
cdr3_nt: TGTGCCAGCAGTTCAGGGGGATCAACTAATGAAAAACTGTTTTTT
d_call: TRBD1
j_call: TRBJ1-4
clone_size: .
v_call: TRBV28

cdr3_aa: CASSLNTGVETQYF
cdr3_nt: TGTGCCAGCAGCCTCAACACAGGGGTCGAGACCCAGTACTTC
d_call: TRBD1
j_call: TRBJ2-5
clone_size: .
v_call: TRBV7-6

cdr3_aa: CASSDTIPLQRKNIQYF
cdr3_nt: TGTGCCAGCAGCGACACCATTCCTTTGCAAAGAAAAAACATTCAGTACTTC
d_call: .
j_call: TRBJ2-4
clone_size: .
v_call: TRBV3-1/TRBV3-2

cdr3_aa: CAWSFDVDYGYTF
cdr3_nt: TGTGCCTGGAGTTTCGATGTAGACTATGGCTACACCTTC
d_call: .
j_call: TRBJ1-2
clone_size: .
v_call: TRBV30

cdr3_aa: CAWRDRGLTEAFF
cdr3_nt: TGTGCCTGGAGGGACAGGGGGCTCACTGAAGCTTTCTTT
d_call: TRBD1
j_call: TRBJ1-1
clone_size: .
v_call: TRBV30

cdr3_aa: CASSRQGGRNTGELFF
cdr3_nt: TGCGCCAGCAGCCGTCAGGGGGGAAGGAACACCGGGGAGCTGTTTTTT
d_call: .
j_call: TRBJ2-2
clone_size: .
v_call: TRBV5-1

cdr3_aa: CAWSVAGRAGNQPQHF
cdr3_nt: TGTGCCTGGAGTGTAGCGGGGAGGGCTGGCAATCAGCCCCAGCATTTT
d_call: .
j_call: TRBJ1-5
clone_size: .
v_call: TRBV30

cdr3_aa: CASRGTAGGALREQYF
cdr3_nt: TGTGCCAGTAGAGGGACAGCGGGGGGCGCTTTAAGGGAGCAGTACTTC
d_call: TRBD2
j_call: TRBJ2-7
clone_size: .
v_call: TRBV19

cdr3_aa: CASSLARVGTSETYEQYF
cdr3_nt: TGTGCCAGCAGCTTAGCGCGTGTTGGGACTAGCGAGACCTACGAGCAGTACTTC
d_call: TRBD2
j_call: TRBJ2-7
clone_size: .
v_call: TRBV7-2

cdr3_aa: CASSSGGGNSPLHF
cdr3_nt: TGTGCCAGTAGTTCGGGGGGTGGGAATTCACCCCTCCACTTT
d_call: .
j_call: TRBJ1-6
clone_size: few
v_call: TRBV19

cdr3_aa: CASSPPGRNQPQHF
cdr3_nt: TGTGCCAGCAGCCCGCCCGGCAGGAATCAGCCCCAGCATTTT
d_call: .
j_call: TRBJ1-5
clone_size: .
v_call: TRBV3-1/TRBV3-2

cdr3_aa: CASSYRTGERNSPLHF
cdr3_nt: TGTGCCAGCAGTTACCGGACAGGGGAACGGAATTCACCCCTCCACTTT
d_call: TRBD1
j_call: TRBJ1-6
clone_size: once
v_call: TRBV6-2/TRBV6-3

cdr3_aa: CASSPQGASYEQYF
cdr3_nt: TGTGCCAGCAGTCCACAGGGGGCCTCCTACGAGCAGTACTTC
d_call: TRBD1
j_call: TRBJ2-7
clone_size: .
v_call: TRBV5-8

cdr3_aa: CASSLAGQGVNEQYF
cdr3_nt: TGTGCCAGCAGCTTGGCCGGGCAGGGGGTCAACGAGCAGTACTTC
d_call: TRBD1
j_call: TRBJ2-7
clone_size: .
v_call: TRBV5-6

cdr3_aa: CASSYSLTEAFF
cdr3_nt: TGTGCCAGCAGTTACAGCCTAACTGAAGCTTTCTTT
d_call: .
j_call: TRBJ1-1
clone_size: .
v_call: TRBV6-2/TRBV6-3

cdr3_aa: CTSSQGSGGVTGELFF
cdr3_nt: TGCACCAGCAGCCAGGGAAGCGGGGGGGTGACCGGGGAGCTGTTTTTT
d_call: .
j_call: TRBJ2-2
clone_size: .
v_call: TRBV1

cdr3_aa: CASSLSPSGRIVLQETQYF
cdr3_nt: TGTGCCAGCAGTTTATCCCCTAGCGGGAGAATAGTTCTCCAAGAGACCCAGTACTTC
d_call: TRBD2
j_call: TRBJ2-5
clone_size: .
v_call: TRBV28

cdr3_aa: CAWSPAGRADLHEQYF
cdr3_nt: TGTGCCTGGAGTCCCGCGGGCCGAGCCGACCTTCACGAGCAGTACTTC
d_call: .
j_call: TRBJ2-7
clone_size: .
v_call: TRBV30

cdr3_aa: CASSVTGTGGVEQYF
cdr3_nt: TGCGCCAGCAGCGTTACCGGGACAGGGGGCGTCGAGCAGTACTTC
d_call: TRBD1
j_call: TRBJ2-7
clone_size: once
v_call: TRBV5-1

cdr3_aa: CSVARAGVSYNEQFF
cdr3_nt: TGCAGCGTTGCGAGGGCAGGGGTATCCTACAATGAGCAGTTCTTC
d_call: .
j_call: TRBJ2-1
clone_size: .
v_call: TRBV29-1

cdr3_aa: CASSLGGGQETQYF
cdr3_nt: TGTGCCAGCAGCTTAGGGGGGGGTCAAGAGACCCAGTACTTC
d_call: TRBD2
j_call: TRBJ2-5
clone_size: few
v_call: TRBV7-8

cdr3_aa: CASNLDYDYEQYF
cdr3_nt: TGTGCCAGCAACCTAGACTATGACTACGAGCAGTACTTC
d_call: .
j_call: TRBJ2-7
clone_size: .
v_call: TRBV11-3

cdr3_aa: CASSFRDRGLEQYF
cdr3_nt: TGTGCCAGCAGCTTCCGGGACAGGGGGTTGGAGCAGTACTTC
d_call: TRBD1
j_call: TRBJ2-7
clone_size: .
v_call: TRBV7-8

cdr3_aa: CASSQDLGASNTEAFF
cdr3_nt: TGCGCCAGCAGCCAAGATCTGGGGGCCTCGAACACTGAAGCTTTCTTT
d_call: .
j_call: TRBJ1-1
clone_size: .
v_call: TRBV4-3

cdr3_aa: CASSHGGRRGMYNEQFF
cdr3_nt: TGCGCCAGCAGCCACGGCGGGAGAAGAGGGATGTACAATGAGCAGTTCTTC
d_call: TRBD2
j_call: TRBJ2-1
clone_size: .
v_call: TRBV4-1

cdr3_aa: CASSQRSDSPYEQYF
cdr3_nt: TGTGCCAGCAGCCAACGGAGCGACAGCCCCTACGAGCAGTACTTC
d_call: .
j_call: TRBJ2-7
clone_size: .
v_call: TRBV6-6

cdr3_aa: CASSQDSNGPQYF
cdr3_nt: TGTGCCAGCAGCCAAGATTCTAACGGTCCGCAGTATTTT
d_call: .
j_call: TRBJ2-3
clone_size: .
v_call: TRBV6-5

cdr3_aa: CASRKNTGHTNTEAFF
cdr3_nt: TGTGCCAGCAGGAAAAACACGGGACATACGAACACTGAAGCTTTCTTT
d_call: .
j_call: TRBJ1-1
clone_size: .
v_call: TRBV5-6

cdr3_aa: CASSQAGQGGETQYF
cdr3_nt: TGTGCCAGCAGCCAAGCCGGACAGGGCGGCGAGACCCAGTACTTC
d_call: TRBD1
j_call: TRBJ2-5
clone_size: few
v_call: TRBV28

cdr3_aa: CASSPSGDSPLHF
cdr3_nt: TGTGCCAGCTCACCCTCCGGGGATTCACCCCTCCACTTT
d_call: .
j_call: TRBJ1-6
clone_size: once
v_call: TRBV18

cdr3_aa: CASSVGRASYEQYF
cdr3_nt: TGTGCCAGCAGCGTAGGCAGGGCTTCCTACGAGCAGTACTTC
d_call: .
j_call: TRBJ2-7
clone_size: .
v_call: TRBV9

cdr3_aa: CAWTTGGWRSPLHF
cdr3_nt: TGTGCCTGGACCACAGGGGGCTGGAGGTCACCCCTCCACTTT
d_call: TRBD1
j_call: TRBJ1-6
clone_size: .
v_call: TRBV30

cdr3_aa: CASSPGTGPHYEQYF
cdr3_nt: TGTGCCAGCAGCCCGGGGACAGGGCCACACTACGAGCAGTACTTC
d_call: TRBD1
j_call: TRBJ2-7
clone_size: .
v_call: TRBV9